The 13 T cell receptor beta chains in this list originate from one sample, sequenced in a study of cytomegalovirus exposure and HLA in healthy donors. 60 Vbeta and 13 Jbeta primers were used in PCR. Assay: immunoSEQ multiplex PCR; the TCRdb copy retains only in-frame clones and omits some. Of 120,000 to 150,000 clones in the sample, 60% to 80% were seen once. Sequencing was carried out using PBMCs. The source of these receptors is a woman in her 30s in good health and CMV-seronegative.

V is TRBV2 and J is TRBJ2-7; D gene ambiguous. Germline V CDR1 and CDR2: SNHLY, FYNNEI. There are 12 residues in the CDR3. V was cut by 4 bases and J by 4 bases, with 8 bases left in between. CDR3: CASSGAGYEQYF. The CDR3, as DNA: TGTGCCAGCAGTGGGGCTGGGTACGAGCAGTACTTC.

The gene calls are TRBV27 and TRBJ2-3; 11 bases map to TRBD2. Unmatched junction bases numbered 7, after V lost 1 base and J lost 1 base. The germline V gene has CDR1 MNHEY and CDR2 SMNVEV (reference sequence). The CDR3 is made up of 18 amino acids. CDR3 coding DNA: TGTGCCAGCAGTTTATTCTCGCCGGGACTAGCGGGCACAGATACGCAGTATTTT. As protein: CASSLFSPGLAGTDTQYF.

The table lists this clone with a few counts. The CDR3 sequence: CASSWSGQGYGNTIYF. CDR3 bases: TGCGCCAGCAGCTGGTCCGGACAGGGGTATGGAAACACCATATATTTT. The chain joins TRBV5-1 to TRBJ1-3; 9 bases fit TRBD1. V lost 3 bases, J lost 3 bases, and 7 bases stayed unmatched. The germline V gene encodes CDR1 SGHRS and CDR2 YFSETQ. CDR3 length: 16 amino acids.

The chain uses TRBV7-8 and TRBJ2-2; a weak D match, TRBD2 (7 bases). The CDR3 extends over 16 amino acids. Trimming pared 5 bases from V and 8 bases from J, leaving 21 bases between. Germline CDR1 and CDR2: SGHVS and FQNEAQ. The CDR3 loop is CASSPLGGQGFGELFF. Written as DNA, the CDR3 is TGTGCCAGCAGCCCACTGGGAGGGCAGGGGTTTGGGGAGCTGTTTTTT.

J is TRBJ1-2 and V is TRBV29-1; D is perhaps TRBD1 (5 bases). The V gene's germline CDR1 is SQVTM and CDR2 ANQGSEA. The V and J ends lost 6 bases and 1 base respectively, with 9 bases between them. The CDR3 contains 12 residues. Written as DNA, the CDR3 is TGCAGCGTGGAGACAGATAACTATGGCTACACCTTC. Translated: CSVETDNYGYTF. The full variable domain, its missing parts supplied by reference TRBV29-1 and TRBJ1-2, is SAVISQKPSRDICQRGTSLTIQCQVDSQVTMMFWYRQQPGQSLTLIATANQGSEATYESGFVIDKFPISRPNLTFSTLTVSNMSPEDSSIYLCSVETDNYGYTFGSGTRLTVV.

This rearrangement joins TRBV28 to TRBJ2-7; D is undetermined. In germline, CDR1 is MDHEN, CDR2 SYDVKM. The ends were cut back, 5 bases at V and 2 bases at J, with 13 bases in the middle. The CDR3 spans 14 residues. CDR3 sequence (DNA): TGTGCCAGCAGTCTTCTGTTATCTCCCTACGAGCAGTACTTC. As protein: CASSLLLSPYEQYF.

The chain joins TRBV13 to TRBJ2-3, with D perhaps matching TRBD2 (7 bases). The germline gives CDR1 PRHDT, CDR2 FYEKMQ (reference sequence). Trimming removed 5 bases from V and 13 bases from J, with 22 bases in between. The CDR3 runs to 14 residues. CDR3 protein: CASSPYRGANYKYF. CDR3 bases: TGTGCCAGCAGCCCATATCGGGGGGCTAATTATAAGTATTTT.

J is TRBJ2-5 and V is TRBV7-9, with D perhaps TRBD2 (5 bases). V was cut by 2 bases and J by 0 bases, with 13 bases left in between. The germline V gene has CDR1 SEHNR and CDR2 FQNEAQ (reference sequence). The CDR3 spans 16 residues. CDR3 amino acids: CASSLRRSANQETQYF. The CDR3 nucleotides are TGTGCCAGCAGCTTACGTCGTAGCGCGAACCAAGAGACCCAGTACTTC.

The CDR3 coding sequence is TGTGCCAGCAGTGTAGACCTCCGGGACAAGAGCACAGATACGCAGTATTTT. Its translation: CASSVDLRDKSTDTQYF. The genes are TRBV25-1 and TRBJ2-3, with a possible D match to TRBD1 (6 bases). CDR3 size: 17 residues. CDR1 MGHDK and CDR2 SYGVNS come from the germline V gene. Trimming cost V 4 bases and J 0 bases, with 17 bases left between them.

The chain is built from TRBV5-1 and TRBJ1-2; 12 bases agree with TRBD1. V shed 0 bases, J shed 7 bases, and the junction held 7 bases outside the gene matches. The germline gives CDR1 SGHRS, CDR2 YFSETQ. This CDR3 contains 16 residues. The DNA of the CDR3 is TGCGCCAGCAGCTTGGCCGAGGGGACAGGGGGCTCTGGCTACACCTTC. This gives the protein CASSLAEGTGGSGYTF.

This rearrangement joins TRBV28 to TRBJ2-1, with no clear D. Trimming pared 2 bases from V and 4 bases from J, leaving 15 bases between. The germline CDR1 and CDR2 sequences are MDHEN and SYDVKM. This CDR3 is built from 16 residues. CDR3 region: CASSLGSAAKYNEQFF. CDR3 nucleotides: TGTGCCAGCAGTTTAGGGTCGGCAGCGAAGTACAATGAGCAGTTCTTC.

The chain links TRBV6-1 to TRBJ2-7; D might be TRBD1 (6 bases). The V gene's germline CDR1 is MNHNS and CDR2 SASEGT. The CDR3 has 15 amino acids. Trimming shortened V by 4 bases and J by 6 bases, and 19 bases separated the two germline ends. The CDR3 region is CASSGGRIPTAEQYV. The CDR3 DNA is TGTGCCAGCAGTGGGGGGCGGATACCCACGGCCGAGCAGTACGTC.

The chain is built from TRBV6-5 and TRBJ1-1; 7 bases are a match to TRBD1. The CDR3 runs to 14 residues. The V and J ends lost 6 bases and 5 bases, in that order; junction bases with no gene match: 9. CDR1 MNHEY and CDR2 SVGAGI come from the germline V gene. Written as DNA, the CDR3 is TGTGCCAGCAGATACCTACAGGGGAGAACTGAAGCTTTCTTT. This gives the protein CASRYLQGRTEAFF.